This TCR beta chain was obtained from a study of PD-1 blockade in classical Hodgkin lymphoma. In regard to this clone: Its cognate antigen is unknown.

Germline trimming cut 2 bases from V and 0 bases from J; bases unmatched to any gene: 4. Germline values: CDR1 KGHSH, CDR2 LQKENI. CDR3 length: 16 amino acids. TCRdb's copy holds only in-frame clones and misses some; the assay was immunoSEQ multiplex PCR. The data hold more than 85,000 clones, with roughly 89% observed a single time. The sample's time point: cycle 4 day 1 (C4D1), after five to seven weeks of nivolumab. Every patient experienced relapse after autologous stem cell transplantation, and brentuximab vedotin exposure varied. Best responses included complete response and partial response; otherwise, the best response was progressive disease. Regarding the study as a whole: Patients starting nivolumab under 1 year after ASCT were excluded.

The chain combines TRBV18 with TRBJ2-3, with 8 bases matching TRBD1. Material: peripheral blood mononuclear cells (PBMCs), obtained before the fourth cycle of nivolumab. The receptor comes from a human donor with classical Hodgkin lymphoma. CDR3 residues: CASSPTGQGSTDTQYF. Here the CDR3 DNA reads TGTGCCAGCTCACCAACCGGACAGGGTAGCACAGATACGCAGTATTTT.